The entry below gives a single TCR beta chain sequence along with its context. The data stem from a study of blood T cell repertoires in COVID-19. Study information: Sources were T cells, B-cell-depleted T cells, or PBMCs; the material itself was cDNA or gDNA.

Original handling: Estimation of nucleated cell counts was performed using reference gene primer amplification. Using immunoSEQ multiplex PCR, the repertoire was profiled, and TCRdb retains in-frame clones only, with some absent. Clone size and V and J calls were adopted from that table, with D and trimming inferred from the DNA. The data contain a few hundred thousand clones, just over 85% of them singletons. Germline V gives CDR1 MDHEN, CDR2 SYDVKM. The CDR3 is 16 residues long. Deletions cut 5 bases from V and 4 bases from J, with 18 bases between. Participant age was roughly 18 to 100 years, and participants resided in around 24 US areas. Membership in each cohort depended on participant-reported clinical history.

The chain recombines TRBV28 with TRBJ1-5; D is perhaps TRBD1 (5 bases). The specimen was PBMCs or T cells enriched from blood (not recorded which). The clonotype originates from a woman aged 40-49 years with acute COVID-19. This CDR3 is CASSRPIAQGNQPQHF. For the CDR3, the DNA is TGTGCCAGCAGTCGACCCATAGCTCAGGGTAATCAGCCCCAGCATTTT.